This TCR beta chain was observed in a study (TCRdb year 2016). The method behind the library was RT-PCR. Sequencing relied on an Illumina MiSeq. In TCRdb, the public reads were trimmed at Q25 with fastp and aligned with MiXCR, with productive beta chains retained. All rows with the same CDR3 protein become a single entry with the most common DNA and genes. The sample has about 680,000 distinct CDR3 sequences on record, 14% of them singletons. 3.6% of the sample is taken by the ten largest. This clonotype was counted a few times. No cognate antigen has been identified for it. No base quality information exists; no much larger clone differs at one position. Sequencing used memory CD4+ T cells from blood. This receptor was taken from a female donor in good health, serving as a healthy control.

The DNA sequence reads TGTGCCACCAGTGAGAGAGGAACCTACAATGAGCAGTTCTTC. Translated, it reads CATSERGTYNEQFF. The chain uses TRBV24-1 and TRBJ2-1, with the D gene uncertain. CDR1 and CDR2 are read off the germline V gene as KGHDR and SFDVKD. The trim is 4 bases for V and 2 bases for J, with a gap of 8 bases between the germline ends. The CDR3 goes from the cysteine to the phenylalanine over 14 residues. The only DNA kept is the CDR3, 42 bases in frame from the first base.